This is a list of T cell receptor beta chains from one sample in a study of early T cells in non-severe SARS-CoV-2 infection. One entry per CDR3 protein, called by TCRdb with MiXCR from the 5' RACE reads. The sample carries 80,000 to 95,000 distinct CDR3 sequences, roughly 15% recorded once. Material for sequencing was whole blood. These receptors all come from an adult who was a healthcare worker with PCR-confirmed SARS-CoV-2 infection or an uninfected control (not recorded which). Each CDR3 is given with its conserved first and last residue. Fields, in order: CDR3 length, D gene, V gene, J gene, clone size, CDR3 protein, CDR3 DNA. D genes are given only for firm matches. Size values are once, few and many counts, or a class for expanded clones, and some rows have none.

length: 14; D: -; V: TRBV28; J: TRBJ1-5; size: -; CDR3: CASSLPRSNQPQHF; DNA: TGTGCCAGCAGTTTACCACGGAGCAATCAGCCCCAGCATTTT
length: 12; D: -; V: TRBV7-9; J: TRBJ1-6; size: many; CDR3: CASSFPNSPLHF; DNA: TGTGCCAGCAGCTTTCCTAATTCACCCCTCCACTTT
length: 15; D: -; V: TRBV5-1; J: TRBJ2-5; size: few; CDR3: CASSLANLGGETQYF; DNA: TGCGCCAGCAGCTTGGCCAATCTCGGCGGGGAGACCCAGTACTTC
length: 15; D: TRBD1; V: TRBV10-3; J: TRBJ2-1; size: -; CDR3: CAISESGQGIHEQFF; DNA: TGTGCCATCAGTGAGTCGGGACAGGGTATCCATGAGCAGTTCTTC
length: 15; D: TRBD1; V: TRBV12-3/TRBV12-4; J: TRBJ2-7; size: -; CDR3: CASSLKTGGPYEQYF; DNA: TGTGCCAGCAGTTTGAAGACAGGGGGCCCGTACGAGCAGTACTTC
length: 18; D: TRBD2; V: TRBV19; J: TRBJ2-5; size: few; CDR3: CASRAPPGERGGQETQYF; DNA: TGTGCCAGTAGAGCCCCCCCCGGAGAGCGGGGGGGCCAAGAGACCCAGTACTTC
length: 16; D: TRBD1; V: TRBV4-3; J: TRBJ1-2; size: -; CDR3: CASSQVTGASNYGYTF; DNA: TGCGCCAGCAGCCAGGTGACAGGGGCCTCTAACTATGGCTACACCTTC
length: 16; D: -; V: TRBV20-1; J: TRBJ2-2; size: many; CDR3: CSAPILEGAITGELFF; DNA: TGCAGTGCCCCTATTTTGGAGGGGGCAATCACCGGGGAGCTGTTTTTT
length: 16; D: TRBD1; V: TRBV5-5; J: TRBJ1-4; size: few; CDR3: CASSLPWTGIFEKLFF; DNA: TGTGCCAGCAGCTTGCCCTGGACAGGGATCTTCGAAAAACTGTTTTTT
length: 14; D: -; V: TRBV29-1; J: TRBJ1-1; size: many; CDR3: CSVERQGVNTEAFF; DNA: TGCAGCGTTGAACGGCAGGGCGTCAACACTGAAGCTTTCTTT
length: 16; D: -; V: TRBV28; J: TRBJ2-7; size: few; CDR3: CASSFSRAQDSYEQYF; DNA: TGTGCCAGCAGTTTTTCCAGGGCCCAAGACTCCTACGAGCAGTACTTC
length: 14; D: -; V: TRBV4-2; J: TRBJ2-7; size: -; CDR3: CASSPEQGLYEQYF; DNA: TGTGCCAGCAGCCCCGAACAGGGACTCTACGAGCAGTACTTC
length: 10; D: -; V: TRBV6-1; J: TRBJ1-1; size: few; CDR3: CASSLDGAFF; DNA: TGTGCCAGCAGCTTGGACGGAGCTTTCTTT
length: 16; D: TRBD2; V: TRBV7-3; J: TRBJ2-3; size: few; CDR3: CASSPGTSGGQGTQYF; DNA: TGTGCCAGCAGCCCTGGGACTAGCGGGGGGCAAGGTACGCAGTATTTT
length: 15; D: -; V: TRBV11-3; J: TRBJ1-2; size: few; CDR3: CASSLDRDGNYGYTF; DNA: TGTGCCAGCAGCTTAGACCGGGACGGAAACTATGGCTACACCTTC
length: 16; D: TRBD2; V: TRBV7-9; J: TRBJ2-3; size: -; CDR3: CASSLIRAGGTDTQYF; DNA: TGTGCCAGCAGCCTAATCAGGGCGGGGGGTACAGATACGCAGTATTTT
length: 14; D: -; V: TRBV25-1; J: TRBJ1-3; size: few; CDR3: CASSRQSAGNTIYF; DNA: TGTGCCAGCAGTCGGCAGTCAGCTGGAAACACCATATATTTT
length: 16; D: -; V: TRBV5-8; J: TRBJ1-3; size: few; CDR3: CASSLLRKGSGNTIYF; DNA: TGTGCCAGCAGCTTGCTGAGAAAAGGCTCTGGAAACACCATATATTTT
length: 15; D: TRBD1; V: TRBV7-2; J: TRBJ2-7; size: few; CDR3: CASSLSQGVSYEQYF; DNA: TGTGCCAGCAGCTTGTCTCAGGGGGTCTCCTACGAGCAGTACTTC
length: 13; D: -; V: TRBV20-1; J: TRBJ2-4; size: -; CDR3: CSARQEGRNIQYF; DNA: TGCAGTGCTAGACAGGAGGGGAGGAACATTCAGTACTTC
length: 13; D: -; V: TRBV5-6; J: TRBJ1-2; size: few; CDR3: CASRSLSGYGYTF; DNA: TGTGCCAGCAGGTCGTTAAGTGGCTATGGCTACACCTTC
length: 15; D: TRBD2; V: TRBV12-5; J: TRBJ2-1; size: few; CDR3: CASGFRAGGLNEQFF; DNA: TGTGCTAGTGGTTTCCGAGCGGGGGGGCTGAATGAGCAGTTCTTC
length: 15; D: -; V: TRBV28; J: TRBJ2-2; size: -; CDR3: CASSFRGLNTGELFF; DNA: TGTGCCAGCAGTTTTAGGGGATTGAACACCGGGGAGCTGTTTTTT
length: 16; D: TRBD1; V: TRBV10-3; J: TRBJ2-7; size: many; CDR3: CAISEPGQGESYEQYF; DNA: TGTGCCATCAGTGAGCCCGGACAGGGGGAATCCTACGAGCAGTACTTC
length: 15; D: TRBD1; V: TRBV20-1; J: TRBJ2-7; size: -; CDR3: CSARDEDRGPLEQYF; DNA: TGCAGTGCTAGAGATGAGGACAGGGGGCCCCTCGAGCAGTACTTC
length: 16; D: -; V: TRBV20-1; J: TRBJ2-3; size: many; CDR3: CSARDNGWWVTDTQYF; DNA: TGCAGTGCTAGAGATAACGGGTGGTGGGTCACAGATACGCAGTATTTT